The next 16 T cell receptor delta chains were all read from a single sample in a study of gamma-delta T cells after stem cell transplantation (dated by TCRdb to about 2016). Library construction relied on RT-PCR. The data were produced on an Illumina MiSeq. Clone calls in TCRdb were regenerated from the public reads with CATT, after which identical DNA sequences shared one row. In this sample the table shows thousands of delta-chain clones, roughly 5.1% of which occur a single time. The top ten constitute 33% of the sample. The specimen sequenced was gamma-delta T cells. All receptors come from a human donor. It is not recorded whose cells these are; they may come from a transplant donor.

The CDR3: CACDTLLGDNRYTDKLIF. The CDR3 DNA is TGTGCCTGTGACACCCTGCTGGGGGATAATCGGTACACCGATAAACTCATCTTT. The genes are TRDV2 and TRDJ1; 10 positions match TRDD3. This CDR3 region has 18 residues. V was pared by 0 bases and J by 0 bases, with 9 bases of the junction left unmatched. Germline V gene lookup returns CDR1 GEAIGNYY and CDR2 EKD.

V gene TRDV2 combines with J gene TRDJ1, with 9 bases that match TRDD3. Germline lookup yields CDR1 GEAIGNYY and CDR2 EKD. The junction had 8 bases not matched to a gene; V was cut back by 3 bases and J by 1 base. The CDR3 length is 16 residues. CDR3 sequence (DNA): TGTGCCTGTGACTCCTTACTGGGGGACCTCACCGATAAACTCATCTTT. Translated, it gives CACDSLLGDLTDKLIF.

By share of the sample, this clone is medium-sized. The likely explanation is a read error, given a far larger clone one base away. This sample includes further DNA sequences coding for the same CDR3. The chain combines TRDV2 with TRDJ1; 8 bases map to TRDD3. Looked up from germline, CDR1 is GEAIGNYY and CDR2 is EKD. The J segment lost 0 bases and the V segment lost 4 bases, leaving 6 bases of the junction unmatched. The CDR3 covers 15 residues. The CDR3: CACETVLGDTDKLIF. The CDR3, as DNA: TGTGCCTGTGAAACCGTACTGGGGGACACCGATAAACTCATCTTT.

A remark on this clone: Since a far larger clone is one base different, this is likely a read error. Other DNA variants within this sample encode the same CDR3. V gene TRDV2 combines with J gene TRDJ1; D unresolved. Germline CDR1 reads GEAIGNYY; CDR2 reads EKD. V was trimmed by 0 bases and J by 0 bases, leaving 13 bases between them. The CDR3 extends over 16 amino acids. The CDR3 coding sequence is TGTGCCTGTGACACCGTGGGCAGTCGGAACACCGATAAACTCATCTTT. Protein sequence: CACDTVGSRNTDKLIF.

In its sample, this clone was seen a few times. A read error may be the cause here, since a much bigger clone is one base away. This sample includes further DNA sequences coding for the same CDR3. This chain uses TRDV2 with TRDJ1; 8 bases are shared with TRDD3. Germline lookup yields CDR1 GEAIGNYY and CDR2 EKD. The CDR3 length is 19 residues. CDR3 amino acids: CACDTVPDTGGKHTDKLIF. In nucleotides, the CDR3 is TGTGCCTGTGACACCGTCCCCGATACTGGGGGGAAACACACCGATAAACTCATTTTT.

The sample holds a few counts of this clone. This likely traces to a read error, being one base from a far larger clone. At the DNA level, this CDR3 is encoded by other sequences in the same sample as well. The chain combines TRDV2 with TRDJ1; 10 nucleotides align to TRDD3. This CDR3 has 18 amino acids. The V gene's germline CDR1 is GEAIGNYY and CDR2 EKD. V trimming: 4 bases; J trimming: 1 base; junction bases outside the gene matches: 14. The CDR3 region is CACDTLHRTGGSTDKLIF. CDR3 nucleotide sequence: TGTGCCTGTGATACCCTCCACCGTACTGGGGGATCCACCGATAAACTCATCTTT.

Sample share makes this clone large (0.1 to 1%). The sample contains more than one DNA sequence encoding this CDR3. The V gene is TRDV2, the J gene TRDJ1; 10 bases align to TRDD3. J was trimmed by 1 base and V by 3 bases; bases with no gene match: 4. From germline, CDR1 is GEAIGNYY and CDR2 EKD. The CDR3 runs to 15 residues. CDR3 in amino acids: CACDPVGDTTDKLIF. The CDR3, as DNA: TGTGCCTGTGACCCGGTGGGGGATACCACCGATAAACTCATCTTT.

With regard to this clone: A far larger clone is one base from this, pointing to a likely read error. The V call is TRDV2, the J call TRDJ1; 8 bases align to TRDD3. Germline CDR1 and CDR2: GEAIGNYY and EKD. The CDR3 extends over 15 amino acids. The CDR3: CACGTVSSLGGKLIF. Here the CDR3 DNA reads TGTGCCTGTGGCACCGTATCCTCACTGGGGGGCAAACTCATCTTT.

This clone appeared a few times. A far larger clone is one base from this, pointing to a likely read error. The genes are TRDV2 and TRDJ3; no definite D call. The CDR3 covers 20 residues. CDR1 is GEAIGNYY, CDR2 EKD, per germline. The CDR3 region is CACDTGGLLGLSRDARQMFF. CDR3 coding DNA: TGTGCCTGTGACACCGGAGGATTACTCGGCCTTAGCAGGGACGCCCGACAGATGTTTTTC.

This clone was seen a handful of times. Possible read error: a much larger clone is one base away. Other DNA variants within this sample encode the same CDR3. The chain couples TRDV2 to TRDJ1, with D tentatively TRDD3 (5 bases). This CDR3 has 17 residues. From germline, CDR1 is GEAIGNYY and CDR2 EKD. The DNA for the CDR3 is TGTGCCTGTGACACTCTTTCCCTTGGGATGAACACCGATAAACTCATCTTC. Its translation is CACDTLSLGMNTDKLIF.

This clone was counted between two and nine times. This CDR3 is also generated by other DNA sequences in the sample. CDR3 coding DNA: TGTGCCTGTGACACGCTGGGGGCTCAGTACACCGATAAACTCATCTTT. Residues: CACDTLGAQYTDKLIF. The V and J genes are TRDV2 and TRDJ1; TRDD3 agrees at 7 bases. The CDR3 is made up of 16 amino acids. Trimming took 1 base from V and 0 from J; bases not matched to a gene: 7. The germline CDR1 and CDR2 sequences are GEAIGNYY and EKD.

This rearrangement joins TRDV2 to TRDJ1; 12 bases fit TRDD3. The germline V gene encodes CDR1 GEAIGNYY and CDR2 EKD. This CDR3 comprises 16 residues. V was pared by 0 bases and J by 7 bases, with 8 bases of the junction left unmatched. The CDR3 DNA reads as TGTGCCTGTGACACCGTGTCGCTGGGGGATACGCGTAAACTCATCTTT. Translated: CACDTVSLGDTRKLIF.

A note on this clone: A far larger clone is one base from this, pointing to a likely read error. In the same sample, other DNA sequences code for this CDR3. CDR3 nucleotides: TGTGCCTGTGACACGCTCCACCGTACTGGGGGATCCACCGATAAACTCATCTTT. Translation gives CACDTLHRTGGSTDKLIF. V is TRDV2 and J is TRDJ1, with 10 positions matching TRDD3. From germline, CDR1 is GEAIGNYY and CDR2 EKD. The CDR3 contains 18 residues. V shed 1 base and J 1 base; nucleotides not matched to a gene: 11.

With regard to this clone: This likely reflects a read error, since a far larger clone is one base away. The V call is TRDV2, the J call TRDJ1; 11 nucleotides line up with TRDD3. CDR1 GEAIGNYY and CDR2 EKD come from the germline V gene. The CDR3 runs 20 residues. The CDR3 bases are TGTGCCTGGGACACCATTGGGGGATACGCTAAGACCACATACACCGATAAACTCATCTTT. It is translated as CAWDTIGGYAKTTYTDKLIF.

The chain recombines TRDV2 with TRDJ1, with TRDD3 matching over 8 bases. Germline CDR1 reads GEAIGNYY; CDR2 reads EKD. V shed 0 bases, J shed 2 bases, and the junction held 7 bases outside the gene matches. CDR3 size: 16 residues. CDR3 nucleotides: TGTGCCTGTGACACCTTACTGGGGGCCCCTACCGATAAACTCATCTTT. It specifies CACDTLLGAPTDKLIF.

In the case of this clone: This probably arose from a read error, given a far larger clone one base away. The sample holds other DNA sequences that translate to the same CDR3. V usage is TRDV2 and J usage is TRDJ3; the D gene is possibly TRDD3 (5 bases). The CDR3 has 18 amino acids. From germline, CDR1 is GEAIGNYY and CDR2 EKD. The CDR3 coding sequence is TGTGCCTGTGACACCGTAATCCCGAGCTCCTGGGACACCCGACAAATGTTTTTC. It translates to CACDTVIPSSWDTRQMFF.